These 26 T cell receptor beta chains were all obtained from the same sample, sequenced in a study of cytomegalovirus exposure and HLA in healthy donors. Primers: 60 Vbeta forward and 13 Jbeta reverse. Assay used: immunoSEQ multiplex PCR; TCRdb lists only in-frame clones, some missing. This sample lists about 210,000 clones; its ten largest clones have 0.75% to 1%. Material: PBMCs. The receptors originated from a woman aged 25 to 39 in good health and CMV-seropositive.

CDR3 bases: TGCGCCAGCAGCTCACTAGCGGGGGACACAGATACGCAGTATTTT. It translates to CASSSLAGDTDTQYF. The V call is TRBV5-1, the J call TRBJ2-3, with 11 bases fitting TRBD2. In germline, CDR1 is SGHRS, CDR2 YFSETQ. V trimming: 3 bases; J trimming: 2 bases; junction bases outside the gene matches: 2. The CDR3 runs 15 residues.

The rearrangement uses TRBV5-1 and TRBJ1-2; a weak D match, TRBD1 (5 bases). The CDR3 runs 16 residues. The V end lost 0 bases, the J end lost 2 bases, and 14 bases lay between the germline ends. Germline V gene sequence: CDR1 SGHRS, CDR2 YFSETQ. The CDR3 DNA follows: TGCGCCAGCAGCTTGGTTCCCAGGGAGGGAAACTATGGCTACACCTTC. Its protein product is CASSLVPREGNYGYTF.

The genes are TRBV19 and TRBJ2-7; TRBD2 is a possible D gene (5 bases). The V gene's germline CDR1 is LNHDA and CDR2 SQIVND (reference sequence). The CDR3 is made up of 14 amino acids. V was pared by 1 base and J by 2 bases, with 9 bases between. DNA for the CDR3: TGTGCCAGTAGTATAGGGACTCTGGCCTACGAGCAGTACTTC. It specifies CASSIGTLAYEQYF.

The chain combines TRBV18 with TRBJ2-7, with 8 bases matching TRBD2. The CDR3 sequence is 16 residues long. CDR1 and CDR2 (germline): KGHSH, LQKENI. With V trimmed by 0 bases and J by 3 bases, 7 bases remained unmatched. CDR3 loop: CASSPPETGGDYEQYF. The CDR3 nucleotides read TGTGCCAGCTCACCACCGGAGACGGGGGGGGACTACGAGCAGTACTTC.

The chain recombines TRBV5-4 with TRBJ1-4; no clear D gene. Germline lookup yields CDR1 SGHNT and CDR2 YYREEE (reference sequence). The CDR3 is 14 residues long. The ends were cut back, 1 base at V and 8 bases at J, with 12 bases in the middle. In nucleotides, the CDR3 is TGTGCCAGCAGCTTGAAGGGAGTTAACGAAAAACTGTTTTTT. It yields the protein CASSLKGVNEKLFF. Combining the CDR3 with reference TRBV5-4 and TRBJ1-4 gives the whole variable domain ETGVTQSPTHLIKTRGQQVTLRCSSQSGHNTVSWYQQALGQGPQFIFQYYREEENGRGNFPPRFSGLQFPNYSSELNVNALELDDSALYLCASSLKGVNEKLFFGSGTQLSVL.

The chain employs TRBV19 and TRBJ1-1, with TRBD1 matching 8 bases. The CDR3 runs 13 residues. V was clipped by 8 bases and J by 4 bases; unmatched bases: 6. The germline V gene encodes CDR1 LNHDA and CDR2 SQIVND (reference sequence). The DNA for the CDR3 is TGTGCCAGTGGACAGGGTAGGGGCACTGAAGCTTTCTTT. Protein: CASGQGRGTEAFF.

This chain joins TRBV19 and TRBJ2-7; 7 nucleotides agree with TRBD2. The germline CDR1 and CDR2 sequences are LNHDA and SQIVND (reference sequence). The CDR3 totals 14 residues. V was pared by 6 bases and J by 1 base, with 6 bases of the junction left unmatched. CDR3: CASSTGGWSYEQYF. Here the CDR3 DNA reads TGTGCCAGTAGCACCGGGGGGTGGTCCTACGAGCAGTACTTC.

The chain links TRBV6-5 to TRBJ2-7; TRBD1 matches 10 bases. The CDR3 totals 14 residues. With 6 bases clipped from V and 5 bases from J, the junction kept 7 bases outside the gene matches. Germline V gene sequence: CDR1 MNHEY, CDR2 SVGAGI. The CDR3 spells CASRSTGGLDEQYF. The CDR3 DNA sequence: TGTGCCAGCAGATCGACAGGGGGCCTCGACGAGCAGTACTTC.

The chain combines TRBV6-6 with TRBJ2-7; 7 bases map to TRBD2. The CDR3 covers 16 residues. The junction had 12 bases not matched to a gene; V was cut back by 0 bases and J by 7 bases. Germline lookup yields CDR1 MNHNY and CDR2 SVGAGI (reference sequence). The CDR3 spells CASSYSVAEWEGEQYF. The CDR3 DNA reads TGTGCCAGCAGTTACTCCGTAGCGGAGTGGGAGGGAGAGCAGTACTTC.

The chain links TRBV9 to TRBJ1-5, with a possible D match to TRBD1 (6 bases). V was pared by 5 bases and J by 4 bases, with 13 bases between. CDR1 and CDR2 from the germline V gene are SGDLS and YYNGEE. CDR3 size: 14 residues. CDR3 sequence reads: CASSREQGNQPQHF. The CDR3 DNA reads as TGTGCCAGCAGTCGAGAACAGGGTAATCAGCCCCAGCATTTT.

CDR3 sequence reads: CASSYSGGGRKSEAFF. In nucleotides, the CDR3 is TGTGCCAGCAGTTACTCGGGGGGAGGGAGGAAATCTGAAGCTTTCTTT. J is TRBJ1-1 and V is TRBV6-5, with a weak D call TRBD1 (5 bases). CDR1 MNHEY and CDR2 SVGAGI come from the germline V gene. The CDR3 consists of 16 residues. V was shortened by 0 bases and J by 6 bases, with 17 bases between the two germline ends.

This chain's CDR3 is CASSSLGDTEAFF. CDR3 coding DNA: TGTGCCAGCAGTTCATTAGGAGACACTGAAGCTTTCTTT. The J gene is TRBJ1-1, the V gene TRBV27; D is unclear. The ends were cut back, 4 bases at V and 3 bases at J, with 9 bases in the middle. CDR3 size: 13 residues. The germline V gene has CDR1 MNHEY and CDR2 SMNVEV (reference sequence).

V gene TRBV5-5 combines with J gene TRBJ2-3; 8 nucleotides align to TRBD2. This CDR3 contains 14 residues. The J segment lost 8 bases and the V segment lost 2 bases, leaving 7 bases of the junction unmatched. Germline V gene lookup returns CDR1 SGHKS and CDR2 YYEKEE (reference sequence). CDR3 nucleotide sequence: TGTGCCAGCAGCTTCGGGCTAGCGGGTGGTACGCAGTATTTT. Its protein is CASSFGLAGGTQYF.

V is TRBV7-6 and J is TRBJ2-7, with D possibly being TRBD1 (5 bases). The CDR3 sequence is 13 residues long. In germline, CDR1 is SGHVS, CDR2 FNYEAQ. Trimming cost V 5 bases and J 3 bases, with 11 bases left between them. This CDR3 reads CASSTNQGYEQYF. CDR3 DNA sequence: TGTGCCAGCAGCACCAACCAGGGCTACGAGCAGTACTTC.

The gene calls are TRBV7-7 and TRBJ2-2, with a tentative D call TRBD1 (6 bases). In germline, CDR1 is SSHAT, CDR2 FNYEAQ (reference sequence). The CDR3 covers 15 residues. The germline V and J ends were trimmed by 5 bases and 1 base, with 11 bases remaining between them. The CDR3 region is CASSPTGMNTGELFF. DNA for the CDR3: TGTGCCAGCAGCCCTACAGGGATGAACACCGGGGAGCTGTTTTTT.

The CDR3 bases are TGTGCCAGCAGCCTCGGCGGGAACACCGGGGAGCTGTTTTTT. This codes for CASSLGGNTGELFF. This chain links TRBV6-4 with TRBJ2-2; D unclear. Deletions cut 6 bases from V and 1 base from J, with 9 bases between. The CDR3 is 14 residues long. Germline lookup yields CDR1 MRHNA and CDR2 SNTAGT.

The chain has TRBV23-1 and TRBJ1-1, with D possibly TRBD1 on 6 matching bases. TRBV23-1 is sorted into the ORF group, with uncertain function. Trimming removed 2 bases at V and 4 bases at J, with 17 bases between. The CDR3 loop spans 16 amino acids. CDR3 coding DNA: TGCGCCAGCAGTCAACTCATAGGCAGGGGAACCACTGAAGCTTTCTTT. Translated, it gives CASSQLIGRGTTEAFF.

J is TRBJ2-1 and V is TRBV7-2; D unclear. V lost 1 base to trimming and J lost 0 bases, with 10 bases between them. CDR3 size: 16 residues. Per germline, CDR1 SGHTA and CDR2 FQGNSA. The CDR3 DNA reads TGTGCCAGCAGCTTAGGGCAGGCGAGCTCCTACAATGAGCAGTTCTTC. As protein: CASSLGQASSYNEQFF.

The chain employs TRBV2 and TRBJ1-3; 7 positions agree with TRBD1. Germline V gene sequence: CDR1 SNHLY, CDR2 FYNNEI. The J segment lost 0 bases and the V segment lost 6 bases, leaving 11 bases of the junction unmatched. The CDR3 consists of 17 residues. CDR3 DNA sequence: TGTGCCAGCAGACCCAACTCTGGGACAGTCTCTGGAAACACCATATATTTT. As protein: CASRPNSGTVSGNTIYF.

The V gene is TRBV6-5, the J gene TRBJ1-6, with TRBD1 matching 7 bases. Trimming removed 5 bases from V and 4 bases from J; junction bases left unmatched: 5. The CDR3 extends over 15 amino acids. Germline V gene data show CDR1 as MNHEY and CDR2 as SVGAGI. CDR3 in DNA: TGTGCCAGCAGTGGTACAGGGGCTTATAATTCACCCCTCCACTTT. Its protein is CASSGTGAYNSPLHF.

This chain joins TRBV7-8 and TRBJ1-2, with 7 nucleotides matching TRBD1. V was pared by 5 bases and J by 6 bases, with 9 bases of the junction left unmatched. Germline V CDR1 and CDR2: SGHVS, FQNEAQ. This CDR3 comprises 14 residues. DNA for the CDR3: TGTGCCAGCAGCCCGAACCGGGACAGAGATGGCTACACCTTC. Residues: CASSPNRDRDGYTF.

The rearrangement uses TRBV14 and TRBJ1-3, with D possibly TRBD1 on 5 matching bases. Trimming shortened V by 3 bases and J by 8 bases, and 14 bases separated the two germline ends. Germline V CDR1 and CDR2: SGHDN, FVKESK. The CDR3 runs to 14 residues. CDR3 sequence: CASSHGAGSYTIYF. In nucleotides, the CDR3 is TGTGCCAGCAGCCATGGAGCAGGGTCGTACACCATATATTTT.

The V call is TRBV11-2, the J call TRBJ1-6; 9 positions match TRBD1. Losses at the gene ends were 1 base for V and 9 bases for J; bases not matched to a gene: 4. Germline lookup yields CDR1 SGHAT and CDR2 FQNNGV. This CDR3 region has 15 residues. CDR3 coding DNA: TGTGCCAGCAGCTTAGCGGGACAGGGAGGTTCACCCCTCCACTTT. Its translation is CASSLAGQGGSPLHF.

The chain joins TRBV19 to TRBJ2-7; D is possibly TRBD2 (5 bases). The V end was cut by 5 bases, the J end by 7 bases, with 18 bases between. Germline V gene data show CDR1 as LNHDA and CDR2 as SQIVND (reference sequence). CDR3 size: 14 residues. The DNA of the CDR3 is TGTGCCAGTAGTTCGGTGTTAAGGTCGGGGGAGCAGTACTTC. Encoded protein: CASSSVLRSGEQYF.

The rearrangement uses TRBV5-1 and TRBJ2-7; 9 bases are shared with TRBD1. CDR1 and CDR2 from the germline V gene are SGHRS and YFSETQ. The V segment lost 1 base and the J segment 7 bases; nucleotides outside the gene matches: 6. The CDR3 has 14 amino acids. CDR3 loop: CASSLLQGAGEQYF. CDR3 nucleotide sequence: TGCGCCAGCAGCTTGCTACAGGGGGCGGGGGAGCAGTACTTC.

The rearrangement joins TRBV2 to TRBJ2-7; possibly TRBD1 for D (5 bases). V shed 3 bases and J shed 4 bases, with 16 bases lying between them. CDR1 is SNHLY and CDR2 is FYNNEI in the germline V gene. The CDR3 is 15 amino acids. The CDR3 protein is CASSDSPRVFYEQYF. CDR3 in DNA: TGTGCCAGCAGTGACTCTCCCAGGGTTTTTTACGAGCAGTACTTC. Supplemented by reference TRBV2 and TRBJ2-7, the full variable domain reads EPEVTQTPSHQVTQMGQEVILRCVPISNHLYFYWYRQILGQKVEFLVSFYNNEISEKSEIFDDQFSVERPDGSNFTLKIRSTKLEDSAMYFCASSDSPRVFYEQYFGPGTRLTVT.